The rows below give T cell receptor beta chains drawn from one sample of a study of tumor-infiltrating lymphocytes in localized non-small cell lung cancer. Assay used: immunoSEQ multiplex PCR; TCRdb lists only in-frame clones, some missing. Here the sample spans 21,000 or so clones, 73% being singletons. Specimen: lung tumor tissue. The receptors were gathered from a human donor with non-small cell lung cancer. Both conserved end residues are part of each CDR3. Each record gives: V gene, D gene, J gene, clone size, CDR3 DNA, CDR3 protein. The D gene is left open where the match is weak. Clone size is not always given. Where it is, it says once, few, many or a class for expanded clones.

TRBV6-6,-,TRBJ1-2,-,TGTGCCAGCAGTCTAACCCGACCCGGTGGCTACACCTTC,CASSLTRPGGYTF
TRBV2,-,TRBJ2-7,-,TGTGCCAGCAGTAGGCAGGCAAACTACGAGCAGTACTTC,CASSRQANYEQYF
TRBV5-8,TRBD1,TRBJ2-2,-,TGTGCCAGCAGCATACCGACAGGGCCGGGAACCGGGGAGCTGTTTTTT,CASSIPTGPGTGELFF
TRBV4-2,TRBD2,TRBJ2-3,-,TGTGCCAGCAGCCTGGAGCGGGGAACAGATACGCAGTATTTT,CASSLERGTDTQYF
TRBV5-1,TRBD1,TRBJ1-4,few,TGCGCCAGCAGCGAGGGACAGGGGCTACTGTTTTTT,CASSEGQGLLFF
TRBV4-2,TRBD2,TRBJ2-5,-,TGTGCCAGCAGCCAAGATCTGGGCGGGGGGCAAGAGACCCAGTACTTC,CASSQDLGGGQETQYF
TRBV5-5,-,TRBJ2-3,-,TGTGCCAGCAGCTCGGTGGGACTGCACACAGATACGCAGTATTTT,CASSSVGLHTDTQYF
TRBV14,-,TRBJ1-2,-,TGTGCCAGCAGCCAAGCCCGGGTGGATGGCTACACCTTC,CASSQARVDGYTF
TRBV18,-,TRBJ1-3,few,TGTGCCAGCTCACCAGAAGGATACAGGCATGGAAACACCATATATTTT,CASSPEGYRHGNTIYF
TRBV9,-,TRBJ2-7,-,TGTGCCAGCAGCGCCCGTGGGGGGACAAGCGAAGGGCAGTACTTC,CASSARGGTSEGQYF
TRBV10-3,-,TRBJ2-6,-,TGTGCCATCAGGGGGGGCAGCGGGGCCAGCTCTGGGGCCAACGTCCTGACTTTC,CAIRGGSGASSGANVLTF
TRBV9,TRBD1,TRBJ2-6,few,TGTGCCAGCAGCGTAGTGGGGACAGCCTCTGGGGCCAACGTCCTGACTTTC,CASSVVGTASGANVLTF
TRBV5-4,-,TRBJ2-3,-,TGTGCCAGCAACGATGGGGTTAAACAAATTCGGTATTTT,CASNDGVKQIRYF
TRBV20-1,-,TRBJ2-5,-,TGCAGTGCTGGGCGCCAAGAGACCCAGTACTTC,CSAGRQETQYF
TRBV7-2,-,TRBJ2-6,-,TGTGCCAGCAGCTCCACTTTTGGGTCTGGGGCCAACGTCCTGACTTTC,CASSSTFGSGANVLTF
TRBV5-1,TRBD2,TRBJ2-2,-,TGCGCCAGCAGCAGGACTAGCGGAACCGGGGAGCTGTTTTTT,CASSRTSGTGELFF
TRBV5-1,-,TRBJ1-4,medium-sized,TGCGCCAGCAGCTTGGCCGTTGGGGTGTCTAATGAAAAACTGTTTTTT,CASSLAVGVSNEKLFF
TRBV4-3,TRBD2,TRBJ2-7,-,TGCGCCAGCAGCCAAGAGGCGGGGGGCTACGAGCAGTACTTC,CASSQEAGGYEQYF
TRBV7-9,TRBD1,TRBJ1-2,-,TGTGCCAGCAGCGGGGACAGTCTTCTTTATGGCTACACCTTC,CASSGDSLLYGYTF
TRBV18,-,TRBJ1-4,-,TGTGCCAGCTCACACGGGGGTGAGAATGAAAAACTGTTTTTT,CASSHGGENEKLFF
TRBV5-8,TRBD2,TRBJ2-7,-,TGTGCCAGCAGCAGGCTTAGCGGGGGGGCCGGCGAGCAGTACTTC,CASSRLSGGAGEQYF
TRBV11-3,-,TRBJ2-7,-,TGTGCCAGCAGCTTTTCGCCCCTCCAGGGAAACGGGTACGAGCAGTACTTC,CASSFSPLQGNGYEQYF
TRBV18,-,TRBJ1-3,few,TGTGCCAGCTCACCACAGGGTCGAGGTGGAAACACCATATATTTT,CASSPQGRGGNTIYF